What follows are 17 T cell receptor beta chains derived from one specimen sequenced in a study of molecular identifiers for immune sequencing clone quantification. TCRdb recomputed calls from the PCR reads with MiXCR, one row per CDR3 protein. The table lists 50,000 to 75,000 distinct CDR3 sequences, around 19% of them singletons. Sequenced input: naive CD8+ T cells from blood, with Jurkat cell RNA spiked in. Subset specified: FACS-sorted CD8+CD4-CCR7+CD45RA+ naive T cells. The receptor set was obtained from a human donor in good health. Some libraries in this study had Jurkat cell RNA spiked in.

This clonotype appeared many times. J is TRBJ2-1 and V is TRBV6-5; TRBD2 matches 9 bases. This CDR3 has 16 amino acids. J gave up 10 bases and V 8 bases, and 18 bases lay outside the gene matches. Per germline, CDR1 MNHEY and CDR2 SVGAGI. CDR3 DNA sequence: TGTGCCAGCCGTCAGGCGGGAGGGGGCCTATTATTCGAGCAGTTCTTC. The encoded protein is CASRQAGGGLLFEQFF.

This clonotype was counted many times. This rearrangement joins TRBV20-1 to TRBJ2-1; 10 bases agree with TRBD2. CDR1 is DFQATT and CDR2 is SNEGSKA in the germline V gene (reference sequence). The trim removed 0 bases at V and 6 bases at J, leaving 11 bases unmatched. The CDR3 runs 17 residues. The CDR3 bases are TGCAGTGCTAGAGATCTGGAAACTAGCGGGAAGCCCAATGAGCAGTTCTTC. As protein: CSARDLETSGKPNEQFF.

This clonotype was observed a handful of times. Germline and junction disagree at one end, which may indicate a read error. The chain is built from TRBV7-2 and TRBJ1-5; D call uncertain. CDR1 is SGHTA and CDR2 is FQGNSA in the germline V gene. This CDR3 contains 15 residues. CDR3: CASSLGVESSQPQHF. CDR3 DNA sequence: TGTGCCAGCAGCTTAGGGGTGGAGAGCAGTCAGCCCCAGCATTTT.

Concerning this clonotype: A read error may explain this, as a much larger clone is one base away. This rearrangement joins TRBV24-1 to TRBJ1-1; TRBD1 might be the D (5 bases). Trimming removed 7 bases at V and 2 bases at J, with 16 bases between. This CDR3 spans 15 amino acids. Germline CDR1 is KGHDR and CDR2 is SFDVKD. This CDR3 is CATSPGPPTNTEAFF. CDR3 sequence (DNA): TGTGCCACCAGCCCGGGGCCTCCTACCAACACTGAAGCTTTCTTT.

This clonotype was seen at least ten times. CDR3 DNA sequence: TGTGCCAGCAGCTTAGAAGCTGGAGGGGGACTAGCGGGAAAAGAGCAGTTCTTC. Translation gives CASSLEAGGGLAGKEQFF. The chain has TRBV7-8 and TRBJ2-1; TRBD2 aligns across 13 bases. The CDR3 sequence is 18 residues long. Germline CDR1 is SGHVS and CDR2 is FQNEAQ. Unmatched junction bases numbered 13, after V lost 1 base and J lost 10 bases.

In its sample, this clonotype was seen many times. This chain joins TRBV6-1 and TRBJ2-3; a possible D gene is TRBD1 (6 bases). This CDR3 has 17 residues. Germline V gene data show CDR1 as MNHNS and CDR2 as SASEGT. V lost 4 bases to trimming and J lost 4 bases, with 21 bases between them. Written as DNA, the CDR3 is TGTGCCAGCAGTGGAAAAGACAGGCCGTGGTTTGCAGATACGCAGTATTTT. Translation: CASSGKDRPWFADTQYF.

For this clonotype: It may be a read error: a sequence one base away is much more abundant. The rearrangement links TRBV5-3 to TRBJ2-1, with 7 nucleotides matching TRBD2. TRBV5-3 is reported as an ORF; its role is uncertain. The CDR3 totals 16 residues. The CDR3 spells CASSQPSGPLYNERFF. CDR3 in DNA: TGTGCCAGCAGCCAACCTAGCGGACCCCTATACAATGAGCGGTTCTTC.

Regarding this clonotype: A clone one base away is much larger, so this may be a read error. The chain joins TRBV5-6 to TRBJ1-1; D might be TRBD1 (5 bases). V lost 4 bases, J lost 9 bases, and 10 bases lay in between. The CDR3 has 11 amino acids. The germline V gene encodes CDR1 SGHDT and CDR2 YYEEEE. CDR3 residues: CASSTGPKAFF. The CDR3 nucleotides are TGTGCCAGCAGCACGGGACCTAAAGCTTTCTTT.

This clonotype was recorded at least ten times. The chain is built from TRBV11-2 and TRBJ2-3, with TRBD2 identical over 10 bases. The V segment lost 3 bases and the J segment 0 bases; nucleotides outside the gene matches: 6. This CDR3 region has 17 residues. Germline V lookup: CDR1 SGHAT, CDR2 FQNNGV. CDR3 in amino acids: CASSFPTSGSSTDTQYF. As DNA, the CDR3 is TGTGCCAGCAGCTTCCCGACTAGCGGGTCTAGCACAGATACGCAGTATTTT.

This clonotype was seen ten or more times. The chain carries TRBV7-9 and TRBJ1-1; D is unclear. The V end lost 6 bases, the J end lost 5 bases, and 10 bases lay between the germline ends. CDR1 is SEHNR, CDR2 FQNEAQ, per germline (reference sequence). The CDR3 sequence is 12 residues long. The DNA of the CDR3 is TGTGCCAGCAGTGACGGGTGGACTGAAGCTTTCTTT. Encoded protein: CASSDGWTEAFF. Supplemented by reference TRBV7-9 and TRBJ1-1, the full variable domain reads DTGVSQNPRHKITKRGQNVTFRCDPISEHNRLYWYRQTLGQGPEFLTYFQNEAQLEKSRLLSDRFSAERPKGSFSTLEIQRTEQGDSAMYLCASSDGWTEAFFGQGTRLTVV.

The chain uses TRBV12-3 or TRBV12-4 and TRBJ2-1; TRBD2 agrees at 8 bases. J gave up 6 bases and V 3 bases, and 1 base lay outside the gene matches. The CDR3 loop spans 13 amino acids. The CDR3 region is CASSFGGVNEQFF. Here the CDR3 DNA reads TGTGCCAGCAGTTTCGGGGGGGTCAATGAGCAGTTCTTC.

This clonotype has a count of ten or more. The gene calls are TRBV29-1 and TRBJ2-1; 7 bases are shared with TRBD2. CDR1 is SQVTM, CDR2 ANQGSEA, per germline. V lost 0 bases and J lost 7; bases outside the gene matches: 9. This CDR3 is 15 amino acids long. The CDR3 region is CSVEDGLAEYNEQFF. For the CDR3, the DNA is TGCAGCGTTGAAGACGGGCTAGCGGAGTATAATGAGCAGTTCTTC.

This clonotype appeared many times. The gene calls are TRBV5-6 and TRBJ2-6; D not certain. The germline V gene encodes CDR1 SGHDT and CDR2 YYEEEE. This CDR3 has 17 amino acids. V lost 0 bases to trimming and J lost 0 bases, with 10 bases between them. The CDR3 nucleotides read TGTGCCAGCAGCTTGGTTCGCCGCTTCTCTGGGGCCAACGTCCTGACTTTC. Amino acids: CASSLVRRFSGANVLTF.

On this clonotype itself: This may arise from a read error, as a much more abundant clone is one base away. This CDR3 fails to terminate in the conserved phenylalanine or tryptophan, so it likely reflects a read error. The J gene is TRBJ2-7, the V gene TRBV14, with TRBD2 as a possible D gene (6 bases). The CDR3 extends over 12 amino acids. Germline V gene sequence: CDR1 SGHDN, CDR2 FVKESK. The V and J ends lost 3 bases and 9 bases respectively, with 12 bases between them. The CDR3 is CASSHTSIGQYL. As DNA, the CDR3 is TGTGCCAGCAGCCACACTAGCATAGGGCAGTACCTC.

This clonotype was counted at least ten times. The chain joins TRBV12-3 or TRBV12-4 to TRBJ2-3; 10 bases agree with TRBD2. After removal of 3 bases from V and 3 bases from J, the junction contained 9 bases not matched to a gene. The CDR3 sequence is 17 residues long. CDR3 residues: CASSFVGASGRTDTQYF. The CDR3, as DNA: TGTGCCAGCAGTTTTGTCGGCGCTAGCGGGAGAACAGATACGCAGTATTTT.

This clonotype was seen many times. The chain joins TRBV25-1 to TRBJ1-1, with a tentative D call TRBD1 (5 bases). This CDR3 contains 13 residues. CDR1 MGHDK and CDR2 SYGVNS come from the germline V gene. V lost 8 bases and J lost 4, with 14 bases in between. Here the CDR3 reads CASRAGGITEAFF. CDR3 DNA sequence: TGTGCCAGCCGTGCCGGGGGAATCACTGAAGCTTTCTTT.

CDR3 sequence: CASSPGLAGGPKYF. The CDR3 nucleotides read TGTGCCAGCAGTCCGGGACTAGCGGGAGGGCCGAAGTACTTC. The V gene is TRBV27, the J gene TRBJ2-7; the match to TRBD2 covers 16 bases. The CDR3 extends over 14 amino acids. V shed 5 bases and J 11 bases; nucleotides not matched to a gene: 6. Germline CDR1 is MNHEY and CDR2 is SMNVEV (reference sequence).